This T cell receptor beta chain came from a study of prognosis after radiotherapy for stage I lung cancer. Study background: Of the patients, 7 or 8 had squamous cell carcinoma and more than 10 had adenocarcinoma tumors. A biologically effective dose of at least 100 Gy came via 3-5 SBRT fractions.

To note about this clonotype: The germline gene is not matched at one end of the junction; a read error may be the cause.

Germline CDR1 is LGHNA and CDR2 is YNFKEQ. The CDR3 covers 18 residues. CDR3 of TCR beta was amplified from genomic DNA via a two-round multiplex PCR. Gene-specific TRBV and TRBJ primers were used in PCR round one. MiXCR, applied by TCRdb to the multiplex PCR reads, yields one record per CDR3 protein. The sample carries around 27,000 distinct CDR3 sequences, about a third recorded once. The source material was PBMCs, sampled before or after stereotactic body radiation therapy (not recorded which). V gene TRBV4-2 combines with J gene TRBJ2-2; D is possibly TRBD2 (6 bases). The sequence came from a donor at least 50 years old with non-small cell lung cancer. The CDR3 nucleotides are TGTGCCGGCAGCCACCCCCCTGCGTCGGGGGAGCTCGGCGGGGAGCTGTTTTTT. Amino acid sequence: CAGSHPPASGELGGELFF.